The clone carrying this T cell receptor beta chain was seen a handful of times. Its antigen remains unknown. Sorted CD4+ subsets: naive, central memory, regulatory, stem cell-like memory (CD45RO/CCR7/CD25/CD127/CD95/CD27 panel). Sorted populations all had greater than 95% purity. As every portion of the isolated RNA was reverse transcribed, the sequencing read expressed TCRB transcripts. Some clones are missing from TCRdb's copy, which holds only in-frame ones; the method was immunoSEQ multiplex PCR. The table has 300,000 to 350,000 clones, around 20% seen once; the top ten hold 0.035% to 0.055%. This record belongs to a study of beta chain features in type 1 diabetes. Germline V gene sequence: CDR1 MDHEN, CDR2 SYDVKM. CDR3 size: 12 residues. The V gene lost 8 bases and the J gene lost 6 bases, with 12 bases spanning the gap. General study points: TCRB repertoires of naive, central memory and Treg cells appeared more similar among patients than among healthy donors. Insertions at VDJ junctions were less frequent in type 1 diabetes patients. These patients also deleted more nucleotides at the same junctions.

Sequenced sample: naive CD4+ T cells from blood. V usage is TRBV28 and J usage is TRBJ2-3; D not resolved. This sequence was found in a woman between 18 and 29 years old in good health. The CDR3 coding sequence is TGTGCCAGCTCATCCCCAGCGGATACGCAGTATTTT. Its protein is CASSSPADTQYF.